In this sample, the clone carrying this T cell receptor beta chain turned up a few times. V was clipped by 4 bases and J by 1 base, with 6 bases between them. The CDR3 has 13 residues. Looked up from germline, CDR1 is SGHTS and CDR2 is YDEGEE. This sample was included in a study of T cell changes during pregnancy in multiple sclerosis. Generated by immunoSEQ multiplex PCR, the TCRdb table keeps only in-frame clones and is missing some. The sample has approximately 100,000 clones, roughly nine tenths seen once. The TCR originated in a female donor with multiple sclerosis, enrolled in a pregnancy study. The V gene is TRBV5-8, the J gene TRBJ1-3; D gene uncertain. The sequences come from peripheral blood, collected after pregnancy. CDR3 sequence: CASSLVSGNTIYF. The CDR3, as DNA: TGTGCCAGCAGCCTAGTGTCTGGAAACACCATATATTTT.